This T cell receptor beta chain was captured by sequencing in a study of shared clonotypes between healthy human individuals. Study as a whole: Per donor, three plates held CD4 naive cells, three held CD4 memory, two held CD8 naive and one held CD8 memory.

In this sample, this clone turned up once. Its target is unknown. With V trimmed by 2 bases and J by 5 bases, 4 bases remained unmatched. In germline, CDR1 is LNHDA, CDR2 SQIVND (reference sequence). This CDR3 has 15 amino acids. TCRdb's table, derived via immunoSEQ multiplex PCR, lists solely in-frame clones and lacks some. The sample consists of some 1 million clones, roughly 80% of them appearing once. The study, taken as a whole, reports: The authors expected sequencing depth to affect clonotype sharing among donors. Only blood was sampled, and tissue TCR repertoires likely differ from blood ones. Generation probabilities were higher for clonotypes shared across all four sorted-subset donors than for unshared ones.

Material: memory CD4+ T cells sorted from blood. The subset: CD45RA-negative fraction. The rearrangement uses TRBV19 and TRBJ1-4, with 8 bases that match TRBD1. The sequence came from a man aged 18-30 years in good health. Written as DNA, the CDR3 is TGTGCCAGTAGTATATCAGGGGGCCGGAATGAAAAACTGTTTTTT. This codes for CASSISGGRNEKLFF.